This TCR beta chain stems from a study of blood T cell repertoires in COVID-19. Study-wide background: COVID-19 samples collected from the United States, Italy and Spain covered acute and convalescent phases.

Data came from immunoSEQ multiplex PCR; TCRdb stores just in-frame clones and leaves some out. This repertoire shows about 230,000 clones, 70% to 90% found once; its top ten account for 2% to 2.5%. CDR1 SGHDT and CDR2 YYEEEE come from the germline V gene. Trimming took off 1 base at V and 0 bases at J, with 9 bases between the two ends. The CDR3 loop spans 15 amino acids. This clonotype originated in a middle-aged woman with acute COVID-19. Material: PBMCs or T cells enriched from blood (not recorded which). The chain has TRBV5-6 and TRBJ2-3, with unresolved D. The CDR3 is CASSLSGRSTDTQYF. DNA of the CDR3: TGTGCCAGCAGCTTGTCGGGTCGCAGCACAGATACGCAGTATTTT.